Here is one TCR beta chain with its context. Its antigen remains unidentified. The CDR3 spans 18 residues. With V trimmed by 3 bases and J by 8 bases, 16 bases remained unmatched. Looked up from germline, CDR1 is SGHTA and CDR2 is FQGNSA. This specimen comes from a study of vaccination effects on CD4 cells after COVID-19. Findings of the study overall: Marked clonal contraction was seen late after vaccination (in both infection- and vaccine-induced clones).

With the ViraFEST assay, the study expanded antigen-specific CD4+ T cells using viral peptide pools, then sequenced them. Having been cultured for 9 to 11 days, the cells underwent CD4+ T cell isolation. All participants had two doses of either the BNT162b2 or mRNA-1273 vaccine. The data were produced by immunoSEQ multiplex PCR, yet TCRdb's version contains in-frame clones alone and is incomplete. The profile shows about 22,000 clones, around four fifths of them singletons. The sequence came from a human donor who received a COVID-19 vaccine. Sequencing was performed on CD4+ T cells from PBMCs cultured with HCoV-NL63 spike peptides, taken after COVID-19 vaccination. J is TRBJ1-6 and V is TRBV7-2; TRBD1 matches 7 bases. The CDR3 DNA sequence: TGTGCCAGCAGCTTTACCTGGGGCAGGGGGGATCGGGATTCACCCCTCCACTTT. As protein: CASSFTWGRGDRDSPLHF. Supplemented by reference TRBV7-2 and TRBJ1-6, the full variable domain reads GAGVSQSPSNKVTEKGKDVELRCDPISGHTALYWYRQSLGQGLEFLIYFQGNSAPDKSGLPSDRFSAERTGGSVSTLTIQRTQQEDSAVYLCASSFTWGRGDRDSPLHFGNGTRLTVT.